This entry is about one TCR beta chain. Ten or more counts support this clonotype. Its antigen has not been determined. Base-call qualities are not available, and no considerably larger clone is one nucleotide away. The data were taken from a study of early T cells in non-severe SARS-CoV-2 infection (dated by TCRdb to the early 2020s). About the full investigation: Because TCR sequencing relied on bulk RNA taken from unsorted whole blood, pairing of alpha and beta chains was not possible.

Relative to germline, V is 5 bases shorter and J is 7 bases shorter, with 17 bases between their ends. CDR1 SGHDN and CDR2 FVKESK are derived from the germline V gene. The CDR3 contains 14 residues, cysteine and phenylalanine counted. The read is trimmed to its CDR3 DNA, 42 bases read in frame from base 1. Points the paper makes about the study in general: VDJdb matching was skewed toward anti-spike CD8 responses and likely underestimated virus-specific expansions by missing private and CD4 specificities.

Library preparation used 5' RACE. For sequencing, a NextSeq 500 was employed. Unique molecular identifiers were attached to individual cDNA molecules in the TCR library protocol so that sequencing error and PCR bias could be corrected. TCR alpha and beta chains were both sequenced, and the abundances of alpha and beta sequences in each sample were closely correlated with each other. The original pipeline was this. Decombinator V4 was used to annotate TCR sequences for V gene, J gene and CDR3. Expanded TCRs were defined as changing significantly between any two time points under a Poisson model with p below 0.0001. TCR abundances were normalised to the total number of TCRs sequenced per sample and were expressed as counts per million. MAIT TCRs were defined by TRAV1-2 paired with TRAJ12, TRAJ20 or TRAJ33, and iNKT TCRs by TRAV10 paired with TRAJ18. VDJdb, accessed 1 November 2021, was searched for CMV, EBV and SARS-CoV-2 annotated TCRs, with TCRs annotated for multiple antigens excluded. TCRdb handled the public reads itself, with Q25 trimming in fastp and clone calling in MiXCR, and kept productive beta chains. Each entry is one CDR3 protein sequence, shown with its most common DNA and genes. These V and J calls rely on TCRdb rather than the paper's analysis. This sample has roughly 42,000 distinct CDR3 sequences in its table, and 9.5% to 15% of those were observed once. The leading ten clones occupy approximately 16% of the sample.

The study was a case-control design nested within a healthcare worker cohort in London, UK, with weekly nasopharyngeal swab PCR tests and blood sampling. Between 23 and 31 March 2020, the week of the UK lockdown, healthcare workers were enrolled and then followed up weekly for as long as 16 weeks. This sequence originates from an adult who was a healthcare worker with PCR-confirmed SARS-CoV-2 infection or an uninfected control (not recorded which). This sequence uses TRBV14 and TRBJ1-2; TRBD1 is perhaps the D gene, given 5 matching bases. The sequenced material came from whole blood. The bases read TGTGCCAGCAGCTTGGGGGGAAGGTATGCTGGCTACACCTTC. It codes for CASSLGGRYAGYTF.